The T cell receptor (beta chain) described here comes from a study of blood T cells in healthy people across ages. Study observations and caveats: Estimated diversity, derived from one million T cells, was regarded as an underestimate.

Donors each provided 8 to 10 milliliters of peripheral blood. Next came a second PCR, run for about 7 to 12 cycles, which used a sample-barcoded 5' primer along with a J-beta primer mix. Each CDR3 protein is one row after TCRdb ran MiXCR on the 5' RACE reads. In the table there are around 780,000 distinct CDR3 sequences, under 30% of which are singletons. This clonotype was seen more than once but under ten times. As yet, its antigen is unknown. In addition, the sample was reused for a study of T cells of mothers and their children.

Source material: blood. This TCR was recovered from a boy aged 10-17 years in good health.

The CDR3 DNA sequence: TGCAGCGTTGAAGATGGGGCAGGATCGAGCTCCTACGAGCAGTACTTC. Protein: CSVEDGAGSSSYEQYF. The rearrangement uses TRBV29-1 and TRBJ2-7; tentative D call: TRBD1 (5 bases). From germline, CDR1 is SQVTM and CDR2 ANQGSEA. This CDR3 has 16 amino acids. V was shortened by 0 bases and J by 0 bases, with 15 bases between the two germline ends.